This is a list of T cell receptor beta chains from one sample in a study of blood T cell repertoires in COVID-19. Profiling relied on immunoSEQ multiplex PCR, and the TCRdb table lists in-frame clones only, not all of them. The table includes approximately 300,000 clones, around 84% detected once. The material sequenced was PBMCs or T cells enriched from blood (not recorded which). The source is a woman under 30 who had recovered from COVID-19. Each CDR3 is given without its conserved first and last residue. Size values are once, few and many counts, or a class for expanded clones, and some rows have none.

V gene	clone size	J gene	CDR3 protein
TRBV6-1	few	TRBJ1-2	ASSESGVGYT
TRBV3-1/TRBV3-2	-	TRBJ2-1	ASSPSWTSDNEQF
TRBV2	-	TRBJ2-3	ASSEFGGRGTSTDTQY
TRBV9	-	TRBJ2-5	ASSPEGGAGETQY
TRBV5-6	-	TRBJ1-2	ASSLGQVEGYT
TRBV5-4	few	TRBJ2-6	ASSFFGANVLT
TRBV11-3	-	TRBJ2-1	ASSRSGQGANEQF
TRBV29-1	-	TRBJ1-1	SVVQGDGTEAF
TRBV4-1	-	TRBJ1-6	ASTARVFDSPLH
TRBV19	-	TRBJ2-7	ASMSLRGGDEQY
TRBV23-1	-	TRBJ1-1	ASSQLRQGPEVAEAF
TRBV5-5	once	TRBJ2-1	ASFFGQGIYNEQF
TRBV4-1	-	TRBJ1-1	ASSHLPGVNTEAF
TRBV28	-	TRBJ2-5	ASSLPGTGRETQY
TRBV29-1	-	TRBJ1-1	SVGQQNTEAF
TRBV11-1	-	TRBJ1-1	ASSLGEGSAF
TRBV5-1	-	TRBJ1-1	ASSLRENTEAF
TRBV7-9	-	TRBJ2-7	ASTLGLLTYEQY
TRBV2	-	TRBJ2-1	ASRKTSGGYNEQF
TRBV12-3/TRBV12-4	-	TRBJ1-3	ASSGTTGNTIY
TRBV9	-	TRBJ2-3	ASSVDTGATDTQY
TRBV9	-	TRBJ2-3	ASSGGAADTQY
TRBV11-2	-	TRBJ1-2	ASSLVLGTDFYGYT
TRBV24-1	-	TRBJ2-2	ATQGDVGELF
TRBV11-3	-	TRBJ2-1	ASSSSRTSGPYNEQF
TRBV3-1/TRBV3-2	-	TRBJ2-1	ASSPGLAAGNEQF
TRBV6-5	once	TRBJ2-1	ASVIPITGEQF
TRBV14	-	TRBJ1-6	ASSQDLRGYNSPLH
TRBV4-1	-	TRBJ2-1	ASSQPRTGKAYNEQF
TRBV10-3	-	TRBJ1-3	AISEAGRGSGNTIY
TRBV5-6	-	TRBJ1-2	ASSSWDRDYGYT
TRBV7-9	-	TRBJ2-2	ASSRRSQGASTGELF
TRBV5-1	-	TRBJ1-2	ASSLNGHINYGYT
TRBV3-1/TRBV3-2	once	TRBJ2-5	ASSLNQETQY
TRBV28	once	TRBJ1-1	ASSLFGREAF
TRBV9	once	TRBJ2-7	ASSEGTGGAYEQY
TRBV27	-	TRBJ1-1	ASQASRTEYTEAF
TRBV7-9	-	TRBJ1-2	ASSSRGDPGYGYT
TRBV19	few	TRBJ2-7	ASSLLQGSSEQY
TRBV7-9	once	TRBJ1-1	ASSLAIRLPMNTEAF
TRBV18	-	TRBJ1-3	ASSPQRQGWSGNTIY
TRBV7-9	-	TRBJ2-1	ASSLATSGGDEQF
TRBV27	-	TRBJ2-1	ASTSFDSASYNEQF
TRBV18	-	TRBJ2-7	ASSPDRIYEQY
TRBV2	-	TRBJ2-1	ASSEALWTSDVLFYNEQF
TRBV27	-	TRBJ1-6	ASSRDSYSPLH
TRBV19	once	TRBJ2-7	ASSMGLAAYEQY
TRBV5-1	-	TRBJ2-7	ASSLVIADSAEQY
TRBV5-1	-	TRBJ1-5	ASSWGYRGPGNQPQH
TRBV19	-	TRBJ2-2	ASSIPGGSGELF
TRBV3-1/TRBV3-2	once	TRBJ2-3	ASRDSGGAREDTQY
TRBV5-1	-	TRBJ2-7	ASSLSGAGQEPD
TRBV2	-	TRBJ2-7	ASKTGTTSYEQY
TRBV2	-	TRBJ1-5	ASTKAGINQPQH
TRBV12-5	-	TRBJ2-7	ASGTTPGTGSYEQY
TRBV6-5	once	TRBJ2-1	ASRSSGAHSEQF
TRBV9	-	TRBJ2-2	ASSAPGLVDTGELF
TRBV6-5	once	TRBJ1-2	ASSSGEINYGYT
TRBV3-1/TRBV3-2	-	TRBJ1-6	ASSQGWGGGSPLH
TRBV28	-	TRBJ1-4	ASSLPRTNEKLF